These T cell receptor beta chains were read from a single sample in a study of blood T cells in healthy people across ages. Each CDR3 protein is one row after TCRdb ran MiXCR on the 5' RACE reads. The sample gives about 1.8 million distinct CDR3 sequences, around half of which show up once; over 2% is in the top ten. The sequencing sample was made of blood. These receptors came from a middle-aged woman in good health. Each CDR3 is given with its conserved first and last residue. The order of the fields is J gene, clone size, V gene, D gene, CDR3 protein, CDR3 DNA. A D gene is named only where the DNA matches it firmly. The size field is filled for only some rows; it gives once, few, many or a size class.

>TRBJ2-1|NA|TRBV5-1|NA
CASSLTGGPNNEQFF
TGTGCCAGCAGTCTAACGGGGGGCCCCAACAATGAGCAGTTCTTC
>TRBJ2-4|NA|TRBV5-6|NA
CASRDSLKNIQYF
TGTGCCAGCAGGGACAGCCTCAAAAACATTCAGTACTTC
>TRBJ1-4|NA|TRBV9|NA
CASSVDWGATNEKLFF
TGTGCCAGCAGCGTAGACTGGGGCGCAACTAATGAAAAACTGTTTTTT
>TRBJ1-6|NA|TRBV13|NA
CASSLSRGKVGSPLHF
TGTGCCAGCAGCCTTAGCAGGGGAAAGGTTGGTTCACCCCTCCACTTT
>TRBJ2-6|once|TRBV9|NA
CASSARVPSGANVLTF
TGTGCCAGCAGCGCAAGAGTCCCCTCTGGGGCCAACGTCCTGACTTTC
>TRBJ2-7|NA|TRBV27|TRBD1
CASSPSSGQTSYEQYF
TGTGCCAGCAGTCCATCGTCGGGACAGACCTCCTACGAGCAGTACTTC
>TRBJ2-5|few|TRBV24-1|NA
CATSDFMADKETQYF
TGTGCCACCAGTGATTTCATGGCAGACAAAGAGACCCAGTACTTC
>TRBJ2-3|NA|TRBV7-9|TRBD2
CASSFGGTSGGAGDTQYF
TGTGCCAGCAGCTTCGGAGGGACTAGCGGGGGGGCCGGAGATACGCAGTATTTT
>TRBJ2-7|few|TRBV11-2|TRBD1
CASSLGTGVPSYEQYF
TGTGCCAGCAGCTTAGGGACAGGCGTACCCTCCTACGAGCAGTACTTC
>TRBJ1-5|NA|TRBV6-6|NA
CASSYGRGINQPQHF
TGTGCCAGCAGTTACGGCAGGGGAATCAATCAGCCCCAGCATTTT
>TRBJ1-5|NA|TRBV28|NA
CASSFVTEINQPQHF
TGTGCCAGCAGTTTCGTGACAGAGATCAATCAGCCCCAGCATTTT
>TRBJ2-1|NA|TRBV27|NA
CASRGWAGPYNEQFF
TGTGCCAGCCGAGGTTGGGCGGGGCCCTACAATGAGCAGTTCTTC
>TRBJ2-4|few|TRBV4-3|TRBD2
CASSQDSGGTKNIQYF
TGCGCCAGCAGCCAGGACTCGGGGGGGACCAAAAACATTCAGTACTTC
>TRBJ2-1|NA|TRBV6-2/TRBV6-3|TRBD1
CASSAPGQEETQFF
TGTGCCAGCAGTGCACCGGGACAGGAAGAGACCCAGTTCTTC
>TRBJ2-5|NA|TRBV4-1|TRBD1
CASSQVTGLETQYF
TGCGCCAGCAGCCAAGTGACAGGGTTAGAGACCCAGTACTTC
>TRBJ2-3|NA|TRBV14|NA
CASSQVASFTDTQYF
TGTGCCAGCAGCCAAGTCGCGTCCTTCACAGATACGCAGTATTTT
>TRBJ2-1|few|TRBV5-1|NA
CASSFVQGSYNEQFF
TGCGCCAGCAGCTTTGTACAGGGCTCCTACAATGAGCAGTTCTTC
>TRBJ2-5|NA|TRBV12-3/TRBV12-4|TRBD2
CASSSFGTSRETQYF
TGTGCCAGCAGTTCTTTCGGGACTAGCCGAGAGACCCAGTACTTC
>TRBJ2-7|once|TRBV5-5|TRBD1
CASSTSGQGYSEQYF
TGTGCCAGCAGCACCTCGGGACAGGGTTATTCCGAGCAGTACTTC
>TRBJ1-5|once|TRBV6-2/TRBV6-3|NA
CASSYSPRDVLQPQHF
TGTGCCAGCAGTTACTCGCCCCGGGACGTCCTTCAGCCCCAGCATTTT
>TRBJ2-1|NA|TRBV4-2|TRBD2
CASSQGQLAGGLHNEQFF
TGTGCCAGCAGCCAAGGCCAACTAGCGGGGGGGTTGCACAATGAGCAGTTCTTC
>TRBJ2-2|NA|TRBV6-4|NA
CASSDTTNTGELFF
TGTGCCAGCAGTGACACTACGAACACCGGGGAGCTGTTTTTT
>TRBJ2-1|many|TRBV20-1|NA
CSTKRSHFENEQFF
TGCAGTACTAAGAGGTCACACTTCGAGAATGAGCAGTTCTTC
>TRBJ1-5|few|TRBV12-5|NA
CASGLSSNQPQHF
TGTGCTAGTGGTTTGAGTAGCAATCAGCCCCAGCATTTT
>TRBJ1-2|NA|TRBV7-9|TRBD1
CAEGADYGYTF
TGTGCCGAGGGGGCAGACTATGGCTACACCTTC
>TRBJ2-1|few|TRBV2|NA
CASSGHRVVAFF
TGTGCCAGCAGTGGTCACAGGGTGGTGGCGTTCTTC
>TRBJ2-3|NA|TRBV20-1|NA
CSAHLRDWKGTDTQYF
TGCAGTGCTCACCTCCGGGATTGGAAGGGTACAGATACGCAGTATTTT
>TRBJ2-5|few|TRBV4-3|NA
CASSQVPSGYWETQYF
TGCGCCAGCAGCCAAGTCCCAAGCGGGTATTGGGAGACCCAGTACTTC
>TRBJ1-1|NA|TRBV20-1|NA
CSADGKEVVAFF
TGCAGTGCTGACGGGAAGGAGGTCGTAGCTTTCTTT
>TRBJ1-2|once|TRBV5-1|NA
CASSTNQGNYDYTF
TGCGCCAGCAGCACCAACCAGGGGAACTATGACTACACCTTC
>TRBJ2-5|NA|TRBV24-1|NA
CATSVGALQETQYF
TGTGCCACCAGTGTGGGGGCCCTCCAAGAGACCCAGTACTTC
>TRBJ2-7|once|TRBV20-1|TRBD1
CSARDGQVRRGSYGQYF
TGCAGTGCTAGAGATGGACAGGTGCGAAGGGGCTCCTACGGGCAGTACTTC
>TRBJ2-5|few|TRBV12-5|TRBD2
CASGIGTSGEETQYF
TGTGCTAGTGGGATTGGGACTAGCGGGGAAGAGACCCAGTACTTC
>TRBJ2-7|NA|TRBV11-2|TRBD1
CASSSTGTDHYEQYF
TGTGCCAGCAGCTCCACCGGGACAGATCACTACGAGCAGTACTTC
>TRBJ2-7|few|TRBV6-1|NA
CATKGGTATYEQYF
TGTGCCACAAAAGGGGGGACAGCGACCTACGAGCAGTACTTC
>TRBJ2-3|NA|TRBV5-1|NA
CASSFPGTQYF
TGCGCCAGCAGCTTTCCTGGTACGCAGTATTTT
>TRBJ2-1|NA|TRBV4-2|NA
CASSQSRAQGRETQFF
TGTGCCAGCAGCCAATCCCGAGCGCAGGGTCGGGAGACCCAGTTCTTC
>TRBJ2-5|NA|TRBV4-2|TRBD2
CASSQEAVSAGGLQETQYF
TGTGCCAGCAGCCAAGAAGCGGTGTCAGCGGGGGGTCTACAAGAGACCCAGTACTTC
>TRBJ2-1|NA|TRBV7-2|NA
CAGTYHNEQFF
TGTGCCGGGACATATCACAATGAGCAGTTCTTC
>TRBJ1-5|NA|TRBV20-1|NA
CSARSDAQPQHF
TGCAGTGCTAGAAGTGACGCGCAGCCCCAGCATTTT
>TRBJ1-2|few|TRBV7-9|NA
CASSSSIGGEIYGYTF
TGTGCCAGCAGCTCCTCGATCGGGGGCGAGATCTATGGCTACACCTTC
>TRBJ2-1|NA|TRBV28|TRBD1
CASSSPGTGPNEQFF
TGTGCCAGCAGTTCACCGGGGACAGGTCCAAATGAGCAGTTCTTC
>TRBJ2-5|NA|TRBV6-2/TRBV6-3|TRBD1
CASSQRQGARIGYF
TGTGCCAGCAGTCAAAGACAGGGTGCGCGAATTGGGTACTTC
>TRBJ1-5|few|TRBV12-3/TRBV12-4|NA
CASRGTENQPQHF
TGTGCCAGCAGGGGGACCGAGAATCAGCCCCAGCATTTT
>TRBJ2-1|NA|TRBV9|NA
CASSAYGSSYNEQFF
TGTGCCAGCAGCGCATACGGGAGCTCCTACAATGAGCAGTTCTTC
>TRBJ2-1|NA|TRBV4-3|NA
CASSQDRDSGNEQFF
TGCGCCAGCAGCCAGGACCGGGATTCGGGCAATGAGCAGTTCTTC
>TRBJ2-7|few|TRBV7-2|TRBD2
CASSLASSGTYEQYF
TGTGCCAGCAGCTTAGCTTCCAGCGGGACCTACGAGCAGTACTTC
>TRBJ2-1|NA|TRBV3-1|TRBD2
CASSGSGGLTYNEQFF
TGTGCCAGCAGTGGGAGCGGGGGCCTCACCTACAATGAGCAGTTCTTC
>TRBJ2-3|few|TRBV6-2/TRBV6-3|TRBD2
CASSTRLAGGPTDTQYF
TGTGCCAGCAGTACTCGACTAGCGGGGGGGCCCACAGATACGCAGTATTTT
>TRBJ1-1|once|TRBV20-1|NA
CGPNRFSEAFF
TGCGGACCGAATCGGTTCTCTGAAGCTTTCTTT